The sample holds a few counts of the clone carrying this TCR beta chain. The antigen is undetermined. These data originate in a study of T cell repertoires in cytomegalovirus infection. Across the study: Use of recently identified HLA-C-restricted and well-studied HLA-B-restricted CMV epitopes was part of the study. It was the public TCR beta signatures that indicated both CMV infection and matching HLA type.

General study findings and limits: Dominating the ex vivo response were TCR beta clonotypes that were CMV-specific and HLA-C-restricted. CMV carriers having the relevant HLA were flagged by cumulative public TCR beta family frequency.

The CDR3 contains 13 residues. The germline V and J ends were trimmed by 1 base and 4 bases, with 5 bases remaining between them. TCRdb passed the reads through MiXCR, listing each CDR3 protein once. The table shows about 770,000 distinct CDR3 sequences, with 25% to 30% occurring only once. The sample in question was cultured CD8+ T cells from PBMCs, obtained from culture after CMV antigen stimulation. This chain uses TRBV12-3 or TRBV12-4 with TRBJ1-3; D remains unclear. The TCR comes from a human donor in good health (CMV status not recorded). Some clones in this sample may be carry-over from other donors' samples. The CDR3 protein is CASSLVPGNTIYF. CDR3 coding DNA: TGTGCCAGCAGTTTAGTTCCCGGAAACACCATATATTTT.